This entry lists 11 T cell receptor beta chains sequenced from one sample in a study of CD4+ T cells in melanoma. Sequencing used immunoSEQ multiplex PCR; TCRdb keeps in-frame clones, though not all of them. The repertoire holds 20,000 to 25,000 clones, 78% seen once, with over 9.5% in the top ten. These receptors originate from a human donor with melanoma.

This clone was observed a few times. This chain joins TRBV19 and TRBJ1-1; D is unresolved. The CDR3 runs 13 residues. The germline V gene has CDR1 LNHDA and CDR2 SQIVND (reference sequence). Trimming cost V 3 bases and J 1 base, with 6 bases left between them. Here the CDR3 DNA reads TGTGCCAGTAGTATTTCCAGGAACACTGAAGCTTTCTTT. Translating it yields CASSISRNTEAFF.

The V and J genes are TRBV7-8 and TRBJ2-6; TRBD2 might be the D (7 bases). The germline V gene has CDR1 SGHVS and CDR2 FQNEAQ. Trimming pared 1 base from V and 4 bases from J, leaving 11 bases between. The CDR3 sequence is 16 residues long. The CDR3 DNA follows: TGTGCCAGCAGCTTAGGGGGGGGCCGGGGGGCCAACGTCCTGACTTTC. Encoded protein: CASSLGGGRGANVLTF.

This clone was counted only a few times. The gene calls are TRBV9 and TRBJ1-4; 7 nucleotides line up with TRBD1. The CDR3 runs 16 residues. J lost 8 bases, V lost 0 bases, and 10 bases had no gene match. CDR1 SGDLS and CDR2 YYNGEE come from the germline V gene. Here the CDR3 reads CASSVGTTGKGEKLFF. In DNA form, the CDR3 reads TGTGCCAGCAGCGTAGGTACGACAGGGAAGGGGGAAAAACTGTTTTTT.

V is TRBV27 and J is TRBJ1-3; no clear D. V shed 7 bases and J shed 4 bases, with 11 bases lying between them. Germline V lookup: CDR1 MNHEY, CDR2 SMNVEV (reference sequence). This CDR3 has 13 residues. The CDR3 DNA reads TGTGCCAGCAAGTTTGCAGCAGGAAACACCATATATTTT. Translation: CASKFAAGNTIYF.

The gene calls are TRBV2 and TRBJ1-2, with a tentative D call TRBD1 (5 bases). The CDR3 is made up of 13 amino acids. Looked up from germline, CDR1 is SNHLY and CDR2 is FYNNEI. V gave up 6 bases and J gave up 4 bases, with 12 bases separating them. The CDR3 loop reads CASSLRDVYGYTF. In DNA, the CDR3 is TGTGCCAGCAGCCTCCGGGACGTCTATGGCTACACCTTC.

This clone was seen only a few times. The chain has TRBV15 and TRBJ2-2; 8 bases agree with TRBD2. The CDR3 length is 17 residues. The germline V gene has CDR1 LNHNV and CDR2 YYDKDF (reference sequence). J gave up 9 bases and V 2 bases, and 14 bases lay outside the gene matches. CDR3 residues: CATSRSGLAGGIRELFF. The CDR3 bases are TGTGCCACCAGCAGATCCGGGCTAGCGGGCGGAATTCGGGAGCTGTTTTTT.

This chain joins TRBV19 and TRBJ2-7; 8 bases are a match to TRBD2. This CDR3 has 13 amino acids. Germline loops: CDR1 LNHDA, CDR2 SQIVND (reference sequence). V was clipped by 3 bases and J by 3 bases; unmatched bases: 1. The CDR3: CASSMSGGYEQYF. For the CDR3, the DNA is TGTGCCAGTAGTATGAGCGGGGGCTACGAGCAGTACTTC.

V and J are TRBV5-5 and TRBJ2-7; possible D gene TRBD1, 5 bases. V gave up 1 base and J gave up 2 bases, with 13 bases separating them. Germline CDR1 is SGHKS and CDR2 is YYEKEE (reference sequence). The CDR3 has 15 amino acids. Here the CDR3 DNA reads TGTGCCAGCAGCTTGACCTCAGGGTTGCCCTACGAGCAGTACTTC. Protein sequence: CASSLTSGLPYEQYF.

This clone was seen more than once but under ten times. The chain uses TRBV7-8 and TRBJ1-5; a weak D match, TRBD1 (5 bases). Per the germline V gene, CDR1 is SGHVS and CDR2 is FQNEAQ. Trimming took 1 base from V and 8 from J, leaving 9 bases between them. This CDR3 region has 13 residues. The CDR3 region is CASSLGWGEPQHF. The CDR3 bases are TGTGCCAGCAGCTTAGGATGGGGGGAGCCCCAGCATTTT.

The V call is TRBV6-5, the J call TRBJ2-1, with 9 bases aligning to TRBD1. With V trimmed by 2 bases and J by 5 bases, 4 bases remained unmatched. Germline lookup yields CDR1 MNHEY and CDR2 SVGAGI. CDR3 length equals 15 residues. The CDR3, as DNA: TGTGCCAGCAGTTACACCGGGACAGGGAACAATGAGCAGTTCTTC. This translates into CASSYTGTGNNEQFF.

The CDR3 sequence is CASTVETGGELFF. In nucleotides, the CDR3 is TGCGCCAGCACCGTAGAAACGGGCGGGGAGCTGTTTTTT. This chain joins TRBV10-2 and TRBJ2-2; D not resolved. Trimming shortened V by 7 bases and J by 7 bases, and 13 bases separated the two germline ends. From germline, CDR1 is WSHSY and CDR2 SAAADI. The CDR3 runs 13 residues.